A selection of T cell receptor beta chains follows, all from one sample in a study of low-dose radiotherapy and immunotherapy resistance in tumors. TCRdb reprocessed the reads via MiXCR and lists one record per CDR3 protein. The data hold some 53,000 distinct CDR3 sequences, with roughly 33% observed a single time. The material was PBMCs, obtained after low-dose radiotherapy plus immunotherapy. The receptors here all came from a male donor with rectosigmoid adenocarcinoma. Both conserved end residues are part of each CDR3.

j_call	v_call	cdr3_aa
TRBJ1-6	TRBV7-2	CASSLEGAGRNSPLHF
TRBJ1-6	TRBV3-1	CASSQRGGGENSPLHF
TRBJ1-3	TRBV13	CASSFLKAGAGNTIYF
TRBJ2-3	TRBV20-1	CSAQLAGDFTDTQYF
TRBJ2-2	TRBV2	CASSAVALTGELFF
TRBJ2-2	TRBV29-1	CSVGQQANTGELFF
TRBJ2-3	TRBV4-3	CASAAEAGFTDTQYF
TRBJ2-1	TRBV10-3	CAISEEAGGSGNEQFF
TRBJ2-2	TRBV6-2/TRBV6-3	CASSYYSGMNTGELFF
TRBJ1-5	TRBV6-6	CASKSGTGGNQPQHF